This entry lists 9 T cell receptor beta chains sequenced from one sample in a study of T cells in Graves' hyperthyroidism and ophthalmopathy. Authors of the study amplified TCR beta CDR3 regions from RNA transcripts. The TCR CDR3 was amplified in a first-round RT-PCR using the HTBI primer set. Using its own MiXCR run on the multiplex PCR reads, TCRdb lists one record per CDR3 protein. The profile shows around 350,000 distinct CDR3 sequences, about 12% of them singletons. The sample was blood. The receptors were gathered from a woman younger than 30 with Graves' hyperthyroidism.

A few counts support this clonotype. The rearrangement links TRBV28 to TRBJ1-2, with 10 bases lining up with TRBD1. This CDR3 is 12 amino acids long. After removal of 8 bases from V and 7 bases from J, the junction contained 4 bases not matched to a gene. Per the germline V gene, CDR1 is MDHEN and CDR2 is SYDVKM. The CDR3 loop is CASLDRGFGYTF. The DNA of the CDR3 is TGTGCCAGCTTGGACAGGGGGTTTGGCTACACCTTC.

This clonotype was observed at least ten times. The CDR3 reads CASSSSVGSTREKLFF. The CDR3 DNA is TGTGCCAGCAGTTCATCGGTGGGGTCAACTAGGGAAAAACTGTTTTTT. This chain uses TRBV28 with TRBJ1-4; no reliable D call. The ends were cut back, 4 bases at V and 8 bases at J, with 20 bases in the middle. The CDR3 totals 16 residues. Germline V gene data show CDR1 as MDHEN and CDR2 as SYDVKM.

This clonotype was seen at least ten times. V and J are TRBV10-3 and TRBJ1-2; D call uncertain. Per the germline V gene, CDR1 is ENHRY and CDR2 is SYGVKD. This CDR3 comprises 15 residues. V dropped 0 bases and J dropped 7 bases, with 15 bases sitting between them. The CDR3 coding sequence is TGTGCCATCAGTGAGTCGGCGGAAAGAGAGGGTGGCTACACCTTC. It is translated as CAISESAEREGGYTF.

The chain employs TRBV5-4 and TRBJ2-7, with 7 bases aligning to TRBD2. The CDR3 totals 14 residues. From germline, CDR1 is SGHNT and CDR2 YYREEE (reference sequence). The junction had 7 bases not matched to a gene; V was cut back by 1 base and J by 6 bases. The DNA for the CDR3 is TGTGCCAGCAGCTTGCGGGAGGCCCCCCGCGAGCAGTACTTC. As protein: CASSLREAPREQYF.

In its sample, this clonotype was seen a few times. V is TRBV27 and J is TRBJ2-1; D may be TRBD1 (5 bases). CDR3 size: 15 residues. V dropped 5 bases and J dropped 7 bases, with 18 bases sitting between them. The V gene's germline CDR1 is MNHEY and CDR2 SMNVEV (reference sequence). The CDR3, as DNA: TGTGCCAGCAGTAATAGGCGGTCCACAGGAAATGAGCAGTTCTTC. Amino acid sequence: CASSNRRSTGNEQFF.

The sample holds many counts of this clonotype. This chain uses TRBV7-3 with TRBJ2-2; a weak D match, TRBD1 (5 bases). The CDR3 runs 14 residues. Germline V gene lookup returns CDR1 SGHTA and CDR2 FQGTGA. Trimming removed 3 bases at V and 7 bases at J, with 12 bases between. CDR3: CASSLAGYGGELFF. As DNA, the CDR3 is TGTGCCAGCAGCTTGGCAGGGTATGGCGGGGAGCTGTTTTTT. The entire variable domain, with the rest obtained from reference TRBV7-3 and TRBJ2-2, is as follows: GAGVSQTPSNKVTEKGKYVELRCDPISGHTALYWYRQSLGQGPEFLIYFQGTGAADDSGLPNDRFFAVRPEGSVSTLKIQRTERGDSAVYLCASSLAGYGGELFFGEGSRLTVL.

The V gene is TRBV7-3, the J gene TRBJ1-1, with D tentatively TRBD1 (6 bases). The germline CDR1 and CDR2 sequences are SGHTA and FQGTGA. The V and J ends lost 6 bases and 6 bases respectively, with 14 bases between them. The CDR3 spans 13 residues. This CDR3 is CASSTGPGSEAFF. The CDR3 DNA follows: TGTGCCAGCAGTACAGGGCCGGGGTCTGAAGCTTTCTTT.

In its sample, this clonotype was seen a few times. J is TRBJ2-7 and V is TRBV19; 9 bases agree with TRBD2. V lost 3 bases to trimming and J lost 4 bases; unmatched junction nucleotides: 4. The CDR3 loop spans 14 amino acids. Germline lookup yields CDR1 LNHDA and CDR2 SQIVND (reference sequence). CDR3 sequence reads: CASSIQRGVYEQYF. The CDR3, as DNA: TGTGCCAGTAGTATCCAGCGGGGGGTTTACGAGCAGTACTTC. The full variable domain, in which reference TRBV19 and TRBJ2-7 provide the parts outside the CDR3, is DGGITQSPKYLFRKEGQNVTLSCEQNLNHDAMYWYRQDPGQGLRLIYYSQIVNDFQKGDIAEGYSVSREKKESFPLTVTSAQKNPTAFYLCASSIQRGVYEQYFGPGTRLTVT.

This clonotype was seen a handful of times. A read error may explain this, as a much larger clone is one base away. V usage is TRBV27 and J usage is TRBJ2-7; 10 positions agree with TRBD1. Trimming cost V 6 bases and J 2 bases; bases outside gene matches: 4. The CDR3 runs 14 residues. CDR1 MNHEY and CDR2 SMNVEV come from the germline V gene (reference sequence). Here the CDR3 DNA reads TGTGCCAGCAGGTTTGGGACAGGGGCCTACGAGCAGTACTTC. Amino acids: CASRFGTGAYEQYF.